This record covers a single T cell receptor (beta chain). Its antigen is unidentified. The sample belongs to a study of radiotherapy plus CTLA-4 blockade in lung cancer. Study background: With 31% of patients having disease control, objective responses were seen in less than 20%. Study-wide findings and caveats: Reported findings show early blood T cell clone dynamics, with interferon-beta, best predicted response. Radiotherapy plus ipilimumab was followed by expansion in blood of tumor-derived TCR clones.

Produced via immunoSEQ multiplex PCR; TCRdb's table is partial and in-frame only. The data show some 60,000 clones, roughly four fifths seen once. Germline V gene lookup returns CDR1 MNHEY and CDR2 SVGAGI. This CDR3 has 15 amino acids. V gave up 7 bases and J gave up 0 bases, with 12 bases separating them. Those patients who had chemo-refractory metastatic non-small-cell lung cancer were given focal radiation along with CTLA-4 blockade through ipilimumab. The sequence derives from a human donor with non-small cell lung cancer who had a complete response to radiotherapy plus ipilimumab. The gene calls are TRBV6-5 and TRBJ2-2, with D possibly TRBD1 on 6 matching bases. Sequences were derived from peripheral blood, sampled from a patient treated with radiotherapy plus ipilimumab. CDR3 DNA: TGTGCCAGCAACCCACAGGGAACGAACACCGGGGAGCTGTTTTTT. Protein sequence: CASNPQGTNTGELFF.